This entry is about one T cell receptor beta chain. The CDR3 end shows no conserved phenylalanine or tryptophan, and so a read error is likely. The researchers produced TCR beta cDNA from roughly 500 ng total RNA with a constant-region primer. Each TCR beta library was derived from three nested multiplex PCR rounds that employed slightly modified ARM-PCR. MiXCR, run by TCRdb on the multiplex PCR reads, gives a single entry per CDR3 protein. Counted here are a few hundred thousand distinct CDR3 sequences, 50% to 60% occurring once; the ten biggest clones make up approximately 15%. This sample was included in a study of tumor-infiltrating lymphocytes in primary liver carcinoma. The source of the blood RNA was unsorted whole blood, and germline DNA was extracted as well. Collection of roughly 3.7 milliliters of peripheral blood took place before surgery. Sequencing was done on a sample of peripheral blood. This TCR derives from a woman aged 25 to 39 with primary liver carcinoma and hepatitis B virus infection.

In DNA, the CDR3 is TGTGCCTGGAGTGTGGGGGGAATTAACACTGAAGCTTTCCTT. This sequence encodes CAWSVGGINTEAFL. This chain uses TRBV30 with TRBJ1-1; perhaps TRBD1 as D (5 bases). Trimming left V 0 bases short and J 2 bases short, with 10 bases between. This CDR3 is built from 14 residues. Looked up from germline, CDR1 is GTSNPN and CDR2 is SVGIG (reference sequence).